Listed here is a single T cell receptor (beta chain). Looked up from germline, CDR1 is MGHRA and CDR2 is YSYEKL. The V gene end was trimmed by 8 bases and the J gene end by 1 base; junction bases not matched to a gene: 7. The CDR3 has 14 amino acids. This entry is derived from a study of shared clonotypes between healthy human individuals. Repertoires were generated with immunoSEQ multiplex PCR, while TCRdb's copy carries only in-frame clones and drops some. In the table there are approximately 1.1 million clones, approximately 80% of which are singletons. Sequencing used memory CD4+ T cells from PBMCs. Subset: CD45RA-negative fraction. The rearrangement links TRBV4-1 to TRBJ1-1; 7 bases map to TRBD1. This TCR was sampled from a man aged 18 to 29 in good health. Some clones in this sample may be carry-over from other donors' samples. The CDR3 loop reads CASRRPGGNTEAFF. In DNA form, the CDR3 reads TGCGCCAGCCGCAGACCAGGGGGGAACACTGAAGCTTTCTTT.